The 32 T cell receptor beta chains presented below share a single source sample, sequenced in a study of blood T cell repertoires in COVID-19. Produced via immunoSEQ multiplex PCR; TCRdb's table is partial and in-frame only. The repertoire holds about 170,000 clones, with over 85% as singletons. The sample taken for sequencing was peripheral blood. All receptors come from a woman aged 45-60 years with acute or convalescent COVID-19.

The J gene is TRBJ2-1, the V gene TRBV19, with a weak D call TRBD2 (5 bases). The V gene's germline CDR1 is LNHDA and CDR2 SQIVND (reference sequence). V lost 5 bases and J lost 6, with 14 bases in between. CDR3 length: 14 residues. CDR3 sequence (DNA): TGTGCCAGTAGTTTCCTCCGGGATTTCAATGAGCAGTTCTTC. Translated, it gives CASSFLRDFNEQFF.

The V call is TRBV7-8, the J call TRBJ1-1; tentatively, D is TRBD1 (6 bases). V gave up 4 bases and J gave up 6 bases, with 15 bases separating them. Germline CDR1 is SGHVS and CDR2 is FQNEAQ. The CDR3 covers 14 residues. The DNA for the CDR3 is TGTGCCAGCAGCTCCGTCGGGACAAAATCTGAAGCTTTCTTT. As protein: CASSSVGTKSEAFF. Variable domain in full (rest from reference TRBV7-8 and TRBJ1-1): GAGVSQSPRYKVAKRGQDVALRCDPISGHVSLFWYQQALGQGPEFLTYFQNEAQLDKSGLPSDRFFAERPEGSVSTLKIQRTQQEDSAVYLCASSSVGTKSEAFFGQGTRLTVV.

The chain employs TRBV11-2 and TRBJ2-7; 7 bases are a match to TRBD1. Per the germline V gene, CDR1 is SGHAT and CDR2 is FQNNGV. The CDR3 consists of 15 residues. The V gene end was trimmed by 3 bases and the J gene end by 6 bases; junction bases not matched to a gene: 11. The CDR3 spells CASSLLGGETGEQYF. The CDR3 DNA reads TGTGCCAGCAGCTTGTTAGGGGGCGAGACGGGCGAGCAGTACTTC.

The rearrangement joins TRBV19 to TRBJ1-2, with a possible D match to TRBD1 (5 bases). This CDR3 contains 18 residues. The V end was cut by 5 bases, the J end by 0 bases, with 22 bases between. Germline V gene sequence: CDR1 LNHDA, CDR2 SQIVND (reference sequence). The CDR3 coding sequence is TGTGCCAGTAGTCGGTTTTACGCGACAGCTGACACTAACTATGGCTACACCTTC. This gives the protein CASSRFYATADTNYGYTF.

The chain employs TRBV2 and TRBJ1-2; TRBD1 matches 7 bases. The CDR3 runs to 13 residues. V lost 7 bases and J lost 3; bases outside the gene matches: 5. Per the germline V gene, CDR1 is SNHLY and CDR2 is FYNNEI. The CDR3 nucleotides are TGTGCCAGCATTATACAGGGGTACTATGGCTACACCTTC. It encodes CASIIQGYYGYTF.

This chain joins TRBV9 and TRBJ2-1; tentatively, D is TRBD2 (6 bases). Germline values: CDR1 SGDLS, CDR2 YYNGEE. Trimming pared 7 bases from V and 9 bases from J, leaving 11 bases between. CDR3 length: 11 amino acids. Here the CDR3 DNA reads TGTGCCAGCCCGGGAGTTTGTGAGCAGTTCTTC. It encodes CASPGVCEQFF.

This clone was recorded once. The chain carries TRBV28 and TRBJ1-5; a possible D gene is TRBD1 (6 bases). The CDR3 is made up of 16 amino acids. With 4 bases removed from V and 2 bases from J, the gap between germline ends came to 15 bases. Looked up from germline, CDR1 is MDHEN and CDR2 is SYDVKM. The CDR3 spells CASSSPWGGGNQPQHF. The CDR3 bases are TGTGCCAGCAGTTCCCCCTGGGGGGGCGGCAATCAGCCCCAGCATTTT.

The CDR3 sequence is CASSFGARAGNTIYF. DNA for the CDR3: TGTGCCAGCAGCTTTGGGGCCAGAGCTGGAAACACCATATATTTT. The rearrangement uses TRBV5-5 and TRBJ1-3, with a tentative D call TRBD1 (5 bases). This CDR3 is built from 15 residues. Germline CDR1 and CDR2: SGHKS and YYEKEE (reference sequence). V was shortened by 2 bases and J by 2 bases, with 11 bases between the two germline ends.

The chain is built from TRBV6-2 or TRBV6-3 and TRBJ2-1; 14 nucleotides line up with TRBD2. This CDR3 spans 16 amino acids. V dropped 0 bases and J dropped 9; count of bases not matched to a gene: 4. From germline, CDR1 is MNHEY and CDR2 SVGEGT. CDR3 protein: CASSYSRGTSGGEQFF. As DNA, the CDR3 is TGTGCCAGCAGTTACTCGAGGGGGACTAGCGGGGGTGAGCAGTTCTTC.

CDR3 loop: CASSLSSGRTNEQFF. CDR3 sequence (DNA): TGTGCCAGCAGCTTATCTAGCGGGAGAACCAATGAGCAGTTCTTC. The chain has TRBV7-3 and TRBJ2-1; 10 nucleotides line up with TRBD2. The CDR3 extends over 15 amino acids. CDR1 is SGHTA, CDR2 FQGTGA, per germline. V was clipped by 2 bases and J by 6 bases; unmatched bases: 4.

This clone was counted once. V is TRBV6-5 and J is TRBJ1-2, with 8 positions matching TRBD1. The ends lost 8 bases at V and 7 bases at J; junction bases unmatched: 12. From germline, CDR1 is MNHEY and CDR2 SVGAGI. This CDR3 contains 14 residues. The chain's CDR3 is CASFGQGGYGGYTF. The CDR3 DNA reads TGTGCCAGCTTTGGACAGGGCGGGTACGGTGGCTACACCTTC.

The table lists this clone with a count of one. The rearrangement joins TRBV19 to TRBJ2-3, with a tentative D call TRBD2 (5 bases). V dropped 4 bases and J dropped 1 base, with 18 bases sitting between them. CDR1 and CDR2 (germline): LNHDA, SQIVND (reference sequence). The CDR3 extends over 17 amino acids. The CDR3 nucleotides are TGTGCCAGTAGTACCCGACGGAGTGCCGGGGGCACAGATACGCAGTATTTT. Its protein is CASSTRRSAGGTDTQYF.

This chain joins TRBV19 and TRBJ1-5, with unresolved D. The CDR3 contains 16 residues. Germline V gene lookup returns CDR1 LNHDA and CDR2 SQIVND (reference sequence). With 3 bases removed from V and 4 bases from J, the gap between germline ends came to 16 bases. The CDR3 bases are TGTGCCAGTAGTATGGATCGAGGGTTGGGGAATCAGCCCCAGCATTTT. This translates into CASSMDRGLGNQPQHF.

This chain joins TRBV12-3 or TRBV12-4 and TRBJ1-2; D not resolved. Trimming pared 4 bases from V and 4 bases from J, leaving 7 bases between. This CDR3 comprises 12 residues. The CDR3 sequence is CASSYSGYGYTF. CDR3 DNA: TGTGCCAGCAGTTACTCGGGCTATGGCTACACCTTC.

The chain links TRBV27 to TRBJ2-3, with D tentatively TRBD2 (6 bases). Germline CDR1 MNHEY, CDR2 SMNVEV (reference sequence). CDR3 length: 18 residues. V lost 3 bases, J lost 2 bases, and 21 bases lay in between. CDR3 protein: CASSFDTPPGLYTDTQYF. The CDR3 DNA reads TGTGCCAGCAGTTTTGATACACCCCCGGGACTCTACACAGATACGCAGTATTTT.

This sequence joins TRBV19 and TRBJ2-7; 11 nucleotides line up with TRBD2. Germline V gene lookup returns CDR1 LNHDA and CDR2 SQIVND (reference sequence). This CDR3 region has 14 residues. V lost 6 bases, J lost 3 bases, and 4 bases stayed unmatched. The CDR3 region has the DNA TGTGCCAGTAGCACTAGCGGGAGTTTCTACGAGCAGTACTTC. Translating it yields CASSTSGSFYEQYF.

The rearrangement uses TRBV7-9 and TRBJ1-1; TRBD1 matches at 7 bases. The germline CDR1 and CDR2 sequences are SEHNR and FQNEAQ (reference sequence). Trimming took 4 bases from V and 4 from J; bases not matched to a gene: 9. This CDR3 is 15 amino acids long. The CDR3 loop is CASSSRQGRITEAFF. CDR3 in DNA: TGTGCCAGCAGCTCCAGACAGGGACGTATCACTGAAGCTTTCTTT.

The chain couples TRBV6-5 to TRBJ2-7; D gene uncertain. With 0 bases removed from V and 1 base from J, the gap between germline ends came to 10 bases. Germline CDR1 reads MNHEY; CDR2 reads SVGAGI. The CDR3 runs to 15 residues. The CDR3 coding sequence is TGTGCCAGCAGTTACTCTCTCGCCAGATCCTACGAGCAGTACTTC. Amino acids: CASSYSLARSYEQYF.

This chain joins TRBV24-1 and TRBJ2-1; possibly TRBD1 for D (5 bases). Germline V gene sequence: CDR1 KGHDR, CDR2 SFDVKD. The length of the CDR3 is 13 residues. Trimming stripped 5 bases from V and 1 base from J, with 5 bases between. CDR3 residues: CATSGQSYNEQFF. In nucleotides, the CDR3 is TGTGCCACCAGTGGACAGTCCTACAATGAGCAGTTCTTC.

V is TRBV4-1 and J is TRBJ1-1, with 10 bases matching TRBD1. This CDR3 is built from 15 residues. CDR1 and CDR2 (germline): MGHRA, YSYEKL. Germline trimming cut 5 bases from V and 6 bases from J; bases unmatched to any gene: 9. For the CDR3, the DNA is TGCGCCAGCAGCTCCCCCGGGACAGGGGATTCTGAAGCTTTCTTT. Translating gives CASSSPGTGDSEAFF.

The rearrangement uses TRBV3-1 (or the pseudogene TRBV3-2) and TRBJ1-1; 8 nucleotides align to TRBD1. V shed 4 bases and J 4 bases; nucleotides not matched to a gene: 17. Per germline, CDR1 LGHDT and CDR2 YNNKEL (reference sequence). The CDR3 is made up of 18 amino acids. DNA of the CDR3: TGTGCCAGCAGCCCATCCCCGGGACAGGTATATTTGGGCACTGAAGCTTTCTTT. Protein product: CASSPSPGQVYLGTEAFF.

The rearrangement uses TRBV28 and TRBJ2-3; the match to TRBD2 covers 7 bases. CDR1 MDHEN and CDR2 SYDVKM come from the germline V gene. The CDR3 length is 16 residues. The ends lost 3 bases at V and 2 bases at J; junction bases unmatched: 8. The chain's CDR3 is CASSFSEREPTDTQYF. CDR3 in DNA: TGTGCCAGCAGTTTCTCAGAGCGGGAACCCACAGATACGCAGTATTTT. Full variable domain (rest looked up from reference TRBV28 and TRBJ2-3): DVKVTQSSRYLVKRTGEKVFLECVQDMDHENMFWYRQDPGLGLRLIYFSYDVKMKEKGDIPEGYSVSREKKERFSLILESASTNQTSMYLCASSFSEREPTDTQYFGPGTRLTVL.

V and J are TRBV7-9 and TRBJ1-4; 9 nucleotides line up with TRBD1. Germline CDR1 and CDR2: SEHNR and FQNEAQ (reference sequence). The CDR3 spans 15 residues. Unmatched junction bases numbered 6, after V lost 6 bases and J lost 4 bases. The CDR3 DNA reads as TGTGCCAGCAGTTCCAGACAGGGGGTTAATGAAAAACTGTTTTTT. Translated, it gives CASSSRQGVNEKLFF.

The chain is built from TRBV3-1 (or the pseudogene TRBV3-2) and TRBJ1-4; no definite D call. The CDR3 is made up of 13 amino acids. Germline CDR1 is LGHDT and CDR2 is YNNKEL (reference sequence). Trimming took off 1 base at V and 13 bases at J, with 13 bases between the two ends. The CDR3 sequence: CASSQGRSERLFF. The CDR3 DNA is TGTGCCAGCAGCCAAGGGAGGTCCGAGAGACTGTTTTTT.

The chain uses TRBV27 and TRBJ2-6; weak D call: TRBD2 (6 bases). V was clipped by 6 bases and J by 2 bases, with 17 bases between them. Germline CDR1 is MNHEY and CDR2 is SMNVEV (reference sequence). The CDR3 totals 17 residues. The CDR3 bases are TGTGCCAGCAGCCAGGGACTGGGGGTACCTGGGGCCAACGTCCTGACTTTC. Residues: CASSQGLGVPGANVLTF. Supplemented by reference TRBV27 and TRBJ2-6, the full variable domain reads EAQVTQNPRYLITVTGKKLTVTCSQNMNHEYMSWYRQDPGLGLRQIYYSMNVEVTDKGDVPEGYKVSRKEKRNFPLILESPSPNQTSLYFCASSQGLGVPGANVLTFGAGSRLTVL.

The rearrangement links TRBV18 to TRBJ2-7; no clear D. CDR1 and CDR2 (germline): KGHSH, LQKENI. Trimming took off 3 bases at V and 2 bases at J, with 5 bases between the two ends. This CDR3 region has 12 residues. The CDR3 spells CASSPETYEQYF. The CDR3 bases are TGTGCCAGCTCACCCGAGACCTACGAGCAGTACTTC.

This clone occurred once. At the DNA level, this CDR3 is encoded by other sequences in the same sample as well. The chain employs TRBV9 and TRBJ2-1; weak D call: TRBD2 (6 bases). The CDR3 is 16 residues long. Trimming took off 2 bases at V and 0 bases at J, with 12 bases between the two ends. CDR1 is SGDLS and CDR2 is YYNGEE in the germline V gene. The chain's CDR3 is CASSVSGGSSYNEQFF. The CDR3 bases are TGTGCCAGCAGCGTCTCTGGAGGGAGCTCCTACAATGAGCAGTTCTTC.

This clone showed up just a few times. CDR3 region: CASSRWNGGTEAFF. The CDR3 nucleotides read TGTGCCAGCAGCAGGTGGAATGGCGGCACTGAAGCTTTCTTT. The chain carries TRBV6-2 or TRBV6-3 and TRBJ1-1; no reliable D call. CDR3 length equals 14 residues. V was cut by 6 bases and J by 4 bases, with 15 bases left in between. CDR1 is MNHEY and CDR2 is SVGEGT in the germline V gene.

About this clone: One end of the junction does not line up with germline, which may come from a read error. V usage is TRBV7-7 and J usage is TRBJ2-2; 9 positions match TRBD1. The CDR3 spans 16 residues. Germline V gives CDR1 SSHAT, CDR2 FNYEAQ (reference sequence). For the CDR3, the DNA is TGTGCTAGCAGCATGGGGACAGGGTCGGACACCGGGGAGCTGTTTTTT. Translating gives CASSMGTGSDTGELFF.

This chain links TRBV12-3 or TRBV12-4 with TRBJ2-2, with no clear D. The V gene lost 1 base and the J gene lost 5 bases, with 5 bases spanning the gap. The CDR3 contains 13 residues. CDR3 sequence: CASSLDRTGELFF. The CDR3 DNA reads as TGTGCCAGCAGTTTAGATAGAACCGGGGAGCTGTTTTTT.

The CDR3 DNA follows: TGTGCCTGGAGTCCGTCCTCAAGCGGGCCTAGCTCCTACGAGCAGTACTTC. Translated, it gives CAWSPSSSGPSSYEQYF. This chain joins TRBV30 and TRBJ2-7, with a tentative D call TRBD2 (6 bases). Trimming removed 2 bases from V and 0 bases from J, with 20 bases in between. Germline V gives CDR1 GTSNPN, CDR2 SVGIG (reference sequence). CDR3 length equals 17 residues.

The CDR3 DNA reads as TGTGCCAGCAGCCGCGCAGGGGGCACTGAAGCTTTCTTT. Its protein product is CASSRAGGTEAFF. This sequence joins TRBV7-9 and TRBJ1-1, with 7 nucleotides matching TRBD1. Trimming cost V 5 bases and J 4 bases; bases outside gene matches: 4. The germline V gene has CDR1 SEHNR and CDR2 FQNEAQ (reference sequence). This CDR3 comprises 13 residues.